These 18 T cell receptor beta chains share one sample of origin, sequenced in a study of cytomegalovirus exposure and HLA in healthy donors. Sequencing used immunoSEQ multiplex PCR; TCRdb keeps in-frame clones, though not all of them. The table includes roughly 310,000 clones, 70% to 90% detected once. The sample comprised PBMCs. The origin of the receptors is a man aged 30-40 years in good health and CMV-seronegative.

The V gene is TRBV4-2, the J gene TRBJ2-1; TRBD2 is a possible D gene (5 bases). The length of the CDR3 is 18 residues. Per germline, CDR1 LGHNA and CDR2 YNFKEQ. With 1 base removed from V and 0 bases from J, the gap between germline ends came to 16 bases. CDR3 in DNA: TGTGCCAGCAGCCAAGGGCAGGACGGGAAGAGCTCCTACAATGAGCAGTTCTTC. Encoded protein: CASSQGQDGKSSYNEQFF.

This clone was counted a few times. The V gene is TRBV30, the J gene TRBJ2-7; TRBD2 agrees at 9 bases. The trim removed 3 bases at V and 3 bases at J, leaving 3 bases unmatched. The CDR3 extends over 13 amino acids. The germline V gene encodes CDR1 GTSNPN and CDR2 SVGIG (reference sequence). The CDR3 DNA follows: TGTGCCTGGAGAGGACTAGCGATCTACGAGCAGTACTTC. It translates to CAWRGLAIYEQYF.

The chain links TRBV5-6 to TRBJ2-1; TRBD1 is a possible D gene (6 bases). Germline V gene lookup returns CDR1 SGHDT and CDR2 YYEEEE. The CDR3 contains 14 residues. Trimming left V 0 bases short and J 10 bases short, with 14 bases between. The CDR3 coding sequence is TGTGCCAGCAGCTTGGGAACAGGGTTCGGGGAGCAGTTCTTC. This gives the protein CASSLGTGFGEQFF.

This clone was found a few times. The chain links TRBV29-1 to TRBJ1-2; weak D call: TRBD1 (5 bases). The CDR3 runs to 12 residues. Looked up from germline, CDR1 is SQVTM and CDR2 is ANQGSEA. V was pared by 6 bases and J by 14 bases, with 22 bases between. In DNA form, the CDR3 reads TGCAGCGTGCTCGGCAGGGCCGAAGATTGGACCTTC. Protein: CSVLGRAEDWTF.

The chain carries TRBV6-5 and TRBJ1-1; 10 nucleotides align to TRBD1. This CDR3 is built from 15 residues. The V gene's germline CDR1 is MNHEY and CDR2 SVGAGI. V lost 8 bases to trimming and J lost 2 bases; unmatched junction nucleotides: 8. The CDR3 loop reads CASLRDRGLNTEAFF. For the CDR3, the DNA is TGTGCCAGCCTCCGCGACAGGGGGCTCAACACTGAAGCTTTCTTT.

The count of this clone is one. The rearrangement joins TRBV27 to TRBJ2-2; the D gene is possibly TRBD1 (6 bases). Between the trimmed V and J ends, which lost 0 bases and 1 base, there was a span of 18 bases. This CDR3 comprises 19 residues. Per the germline V gene, CDR1 is MNHEY and CDR2 is SMNVEV (reference sequence). The CDR3 nucleotides are TGTGCCAGCAGTTTATCCCCGGCAGGGGTCTTGGGGAACACCGGGGAGCTGTTTTTT. It codes for CASSLSPAGVLGNTGELFF.

Of note for this clone: An end of the junction does not agree with germline; a read error may underlie this. Other DNA sequences within the sample encode an identical CDR3. The chain is built from TRBV2 and TRBJ1-5, with 7 bases identical to TRBD1. The CDR3 spans 15 residues. Germline values: CDR1 SNHLY, CDR2 FYNNEI. CDR3 in DNA: TGTGCCAGTAGTGAAAACAGGGGAAGGAGTCAGCCCCAGCATTTT. Amino acid sequence: CASSENRGRSQPQHF.

With regard to this clone: Other DNA sequences in this specimen translate into the identical CDR3. CDR3: CASSPPPGTGNNEQFF. The CDR3 DNA is TGTGCCAGCAGTCCACCTCCGGGGACAGGCAACAATGAGCAGTTCTTC. The chain carries TRBV2 and TRBJ2-1; 8 nucleotides line up with TRBD1. This CDR3 spans 16 amino acids. Per germline, CDR1 SNHLY and CDR2 FYNNEI. V was clipped by 5 bases and J by 5 bases; unmatched bases: 11.

As DNA, the CDR3 is TGTGCCAGCAGCGTGGACGGTTGGGGGGTAGGAGGCTACACCTTC. Translating it yields CASSVDGWGVGGYTF. The V call is TRBV5-6, the J call TRBJ1-2; weak D call: TRBD1 (5 bases). The CDR3 runs to 15 residues. V shed 4 bases and J shed 8 bases, with 21 bases lying between them. The germline gives CDR1 SGHDT, CDR2 YYEEEE.

V usage is TRBV7-2 and J usage is TRBJ2-5; possibly TRBD1 for D (5 bases). Germline assignment: CDR1 SGHTA and CDR2 FQGNSA. Trimming took 5 bases from V and 4 from J, leaving 17 bases between them. The CDR3 extends over 15 amino acids. The chain's CDR3 is CASSRENRQLETQYF. Written as DNA, the CDR3 is TGTGCCAGCAGCCGAGAAAACCGACAGTTAGAGACCCAGTACTTC.

This chain links TRBV7-9 with TRBJ2-1; 7 bases line up with TRBD1. Germline CDR1 and CDR2: SEHNR and FQNEAQ (reference sequence). The CDR3 spans 15 residues. V was pared by 0 bases and J by 3 bases, with 2 bases of the junction left unmatched. Here the CDR3 reads CASSLAQGVYNEQFF. CDR3 bases: TGTGCCAGCAGCTTAGCGCAGGGGGTCTACAATGAGCAGTTCTTC.

This chain joins TRBV6-1 and TRBJ1-5, with D maybe TRBD1 (5 bases). This CDR3 has 13 amino acids. V lost 6 bases and J lost 4, with 10 bases in between. CDR1 MNHNS and CDR2 SASEGT come from the germline V gene. The CDR3 sequence is CASRLAGNQPQHF. Written as DNA, the CDR3 is TGTGCCAGCAGATTGGCAGGGAATCAGCCCCAGCATTTT.

The CDR3, as DNA: TGTGCCAGCAGCAAACAGGGTGCGGGCACTGAAGCTTTCTTT. As protein: CASSKQGAGTEAFF. J is TRBJ1-1 and V is TRBV6-5; a possible D gene is TRBD1 (6 bases). The CDR3 is 14 amino acids. Germline-derived CDR1 and CDR2 are MNHEY and SVGAGI. V was cut by 6 bases and J by 4 bases, with 15 bases left in between.

The chain employs TRBV25-1 and TRBJ1-2; 9 bases are a match to TRBD1. This CDR3 comprises 13 residues. Germline CDR1 reads MGHDK; CDR2 reads SYGVNS. Losses at the gene ends were 7 bases for V and 3 bases for J; bases not matched to a gene: 3. DNA for the CDR3: TGTGCCAGCATTCGGACAGGGGACTATGGCTACACCTTC. Amino acid sequence: CASIRTGDYGYTF.

This chain joins TRBV4-3 and TRBJ2-5, with TRBD2 matching over 8 bases. CDR3 length: 17 residues. Trimming removed 0 bases from V and 4 bases from J; junction bases left unmatched: 10. Germline V gene sequence: CDR1 LGHNA, CDR2 YSLEER. The CDR3 DNA sequence: TGCGCCAGCAGCCAAGAACGAACGGGGGGGTCTGGAGAGACCCAGTACTTC. Its protein is CASSQERTGGSGETQYF.

The genes are TRBV5-4 and TRBJ2-7, with TRBD2 matching over 7 bases. The germline V gene has CDR1 SGHNT and CDR2 YYREEE (reference sequence). J was trimmed by 2 bases and V by 3 bases; bases with no gene match: 11. The CDR3 runs 16 residues. This CDR3 reads CASSSVMGGGAYEQYF. Here the CDR3 DNA reads TGTGCCAGCAGCTCGGTGATGGGCGGGGGAGCCTACGAGCAGTACTTC.

V and J are TRBV10-3 and TRBJ1-5; D uncertain. This CDR3 has 12 amino acids. The germline CDR1 and CDR2 sequences are ENHRY and SYGVKD. V was shortened by 5 bases and J by 6 bases, with 8 bases between the two germline ends. As DNA, the CDR3 is TGTGCCATCAGTTTTCTAGGTCAGCCCCAGCATTTT. Translated, it gives CAISFLGQPQHF.

This chain joins TRBV27 and TRBJ2-1, with 8 bases identical to TRBD2. Germline V gene lookup returns CDR1 MNHEY and CDR2 SMNVEV (reference sequence). The V segment lost 7 bases and the J segment 7 bases; nucleotides outside the gene matches: 15. The CDR3 has 16 residues. The DNA for the CDR3 is TGTGCCAGCAAGACTAGCCCGGGGGGGCTTTGGAATGAGCAGTTCTTC. This codes for CASKTSPGGLWNEQFF.